These T cell receptor beta chains were read from a single sample in a study of T-cell reconstitution after alpha-beta-depleted transplantation in children. TCRdb ran MiXCR on the PCR reads and lists one entry per CDR3 protein. The repertoire includes some 300,000 distinct CDR3 sequences, about 7.3% of them detected once, and about 9.3% sits in the top ten. The sample consisted of peripheral blood, taken 360 days after TCRalphabeta/CD19-depleted stem cell transplant. The receptors originated from a female patient aged 2-9 years who had a stem cell transplant for Fanconi anemia, so the T cells may come from the graft donor. CDR3s include the opening cysteine and the closing phenylalanine or tryptophan. Fields, in order: J gene, clone size, D gene, V gene, CDR3 protein, CDR3 DNA. D genes are given only for firm matches. A clone size is listed for some rows: how often the clone was seen (once, few, many), or a class if it is expanded.

J: TRBJ2-2
size: few
D: NA
V: TRBV7-2
CDR3: CASSSPSVLTSTGELFF
DNA: TGTGCCAGCAGCTCCCCTTCGGTGCTAACTTCCACCGGGGAGCTGTTTTTT

J: TRBJ2-6
size: NA
D: NA
V: TRBV5-1
CDR3: CASSLAVGSGANVLTF
DNA: TGCGCCAGCAGCTTGGCTGTCGGCTCTGGGGCCAACGTCCTGACTTTC

J: TRBJ1-3
size: NA
D: TRBD1
V: TRBV28
CDR3: CASLTGTGGSGNTIYF
DNA: TGTGCCAGCTTAACCGGGACAGGAGGCTCTGGAAACACCATATATTTT

J: TRBJ2-2
size: NA
D: TRBD2
V: TRBV18
CDR3: CASSPERGDRLNTGELFF
DNA: TGTGCCAGCTCACCTGAGCGGGGAGACCGCCTGAACACCGGGGAGCTGTTTTTT

J: TRBJ1-2
size: many
D: NA
V: TRBV12-3/TRBV12-4
CDR3: CASSPYKLPNYGYTF
DNA: TGTGCCAGCAGTCCTTACAAGTTACCCAACTATGGCTACACCTTC

J: TRBJ2-7
size: many
D: NA
V: TRBV5-1
CDR3: CASSSLQGSFYEQYF
DNA: TGCGCCAGCAGCTCACTCCAGGGATCATTCTACGAGCAGTACTTC

J: TRBJ2-1
size: NA
D: TRBD2
V: TRBV18
CDR3: CASSPYGRQQFF
DNA: TGTGCCAGCTCACCCTACGGGAGGCAGCAGTTCTTC

J: TRBJ2-7
size: few
D: TRBD1
V: TRBV6-5
CDR3: CASSYRGPLYEQYF
DNA: TGTGCCAGCAGTTACAGGGGGCCCCTCTACGAGCAGTACTTC

J: TRBJ2-1
size: few
D: TRBD2
V: TRBV19
CDR3: CASSIAAGGNDNEQFF
DNA: TGTGCCAGTAGTATAGCGGCGGGGGGCAATGATAATGAGCAGTTCTTC

J: TRBJ2-1
size: NA
D: TRBD2
V: TRBV20-1
CDR3: CSAKGLAGSSYNEQFF
DNA: TGCAGTGCTAAGGGACTAGCGGGGAGCTCCTACAATGAGCAGTTCTTC

J: TRBJ2-1
size: NA
D: NA
V: TRBV18
CDR3: CASSPRKLWGEQFF
DNA: TGTGCCAGCTCACCCCGCAAGCTATGGGGTGAGCAGTTCTTC

J: TRBJ2-3
size: few
D: TRBD2
V: TRBV5-1
CDR3: CASSLVAGGPGTDTQYF
DNA: TGCGCCAGCAGCTTGGTGGCGGGGGGGCCGGGCACAGATACGCAGTATTTT

J: TRBJ1-5
size: many
D: NA
V: TRBV12-3/TRBV12-4
CDR3: CASSPQPYNQPQHF
DNA: TGTGCCAGCAGCCCACAGCCTTACAATCAGCCCCAGCATTTT